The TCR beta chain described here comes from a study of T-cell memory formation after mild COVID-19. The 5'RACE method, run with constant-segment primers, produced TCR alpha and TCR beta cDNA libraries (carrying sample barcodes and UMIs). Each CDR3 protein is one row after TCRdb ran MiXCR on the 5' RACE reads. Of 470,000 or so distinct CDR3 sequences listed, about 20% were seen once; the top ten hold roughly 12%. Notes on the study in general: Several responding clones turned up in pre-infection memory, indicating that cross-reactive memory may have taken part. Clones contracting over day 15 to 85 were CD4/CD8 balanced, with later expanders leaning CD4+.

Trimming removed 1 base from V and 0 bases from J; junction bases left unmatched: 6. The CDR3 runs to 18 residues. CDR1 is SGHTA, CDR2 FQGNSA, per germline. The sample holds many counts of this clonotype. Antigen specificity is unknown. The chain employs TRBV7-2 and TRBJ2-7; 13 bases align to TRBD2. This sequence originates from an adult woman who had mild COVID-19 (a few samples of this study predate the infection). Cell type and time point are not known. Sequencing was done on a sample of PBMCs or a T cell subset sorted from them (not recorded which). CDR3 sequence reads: CASSLEGLAGLSSYEQYF. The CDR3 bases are TGTGCCAGCAGCTTAGAGGGACTAGCGGGGCTTAGCTCCTACGAGCAGTACTTC.